A single sample is the source of the 14 T cell receptor beta chains below, sequenced in a study of cytomegalovirus exposure and HLA in healthy donors. The PCR had 60 Vbeta and 13 Jbeta primers. The method was immunoSEQ multiplex PCR; TCRdb's version includes in-frame clones alone and lacks a portion of them. Counted here are about 180,000 clones, 70% to 80% occurring once; the ten biggest clones make up 0.65% to 0.75%. Sequenced input: PBMCs. The receptors come from a middle-aged woman in good health and CMV-seronegative.

The chain recombines TRBV10-1 with TRBJ2-5, with a tentative D call TRBD1 (6 bases). This CDR3 has 16 residues. V lost 2 bases to trimming and J lost 5 bases, with 18 bases between them. The germline CDR1 and CDR2 sequences are WNHNN and SYGVQD (reference sequence). The CDR3 loop reads CASSEGTGNIGETQYF. The CDR3 bases are TGCGCCAGCAGTGAGGGTACAGGGAACATCGGGGAGACCCAGTACTTC.

This chain links TRBV7-8 with TRBJ2-3; unclear D gene. The CDR3 contains 15 residues. Per the germline V gene, CDR1 is SGHVS and CDR2 is FQNEAQ. The V end was cut by 1 base, the J end by 2 bases, with 10 bases between. Here the CDR3 DNA reads TGTGCCAGCAGCTTAGTACCCGGAGTCACAGATACGCAGTATTTT. Protein sequence: CASSLVPGVTDTQYF. The full variable domain, completed using reference TRBV7-8 and TRBJ2-3, is GAGVSQSPRYKVAKRGQDVALRCDPISGHVSLFWYQQALGQGPEFLTYFQNEAQLDKSGLPSDRFFAERPEGSVSTLKIQRTQQEDSAVYLCASSLVPGVTDTQYFGPGTRLTVL.

The chain links TRBV9 to TRBJ2-2, with 15 bases matching TRBD2. This CDR3 has 17 residues. J was trimmed by 7 bases and V by 4 bases; bases with no gene match: 8. The germline V gene encodes CDR1 SGDLS and CDR2 YYNGEE. CDR3 nucleotide sequence: TGTGCCAGCAGCATCGGACTAGCGGGGGGGCGAAGCGGGGAGCTGTTTTTT. Translation gives CASSIGLAGGRSGELFF.

The chain recombines TRBV7-9 with TRBJ1-6; 7 nucleotides line up with TRBD1. This CDR3 spans 17 amino acids. Germline CDR1 and CDR2: SEHNR and FQNEAQ (reference sequence). The V gene end was trimmed by 1 base and the J gene end by 7 bases; junction bases not matched to a gene: 10. This CDR3 reads CASSLDTDRAKNSPLHF. The CDR3 nucleotides read TGTGCCAGCAGCTTAGACACAGACAGGGCGAAAAATTCACCCCTCCACTTT.

The chain combines TRBV9 with TRBJ1-2, with D possibly matching TRBD1 (6 bases). Trimming shortened V by 4 bases and J by 5 bases, and 21 bases separated the two germline ends. The CDR3 sequence is 16 residues long. Germline V gene sequence: CDR1 SGDLS, CDR2 YYNGEE. CDR3 DNA sequence: TGTGCCAGCAGCCCGAGGGCTGGGGGCGGGAGGTATGGCTACACCTTC. Protein product: CASSPRAGGGRYGYTF.

The rearrangement uses TRBV25-1 and TRBJ1-6; the match to TRBD1 covers 8 bases. This CDR3 comprises 15 residues. J lost 6 bases, V lost 3 bases, and 4 bases had no gene match. Germline V gene sequence: CDR1 MGHDK, CDR2 SYGVNS. This CDR3 is CASSEYRGVNSPLHF. In DNA, the CDR3 is TGTGCCAGCAGTGAGTACAGGGGGGTTAATTCACCCCTCCACTTT.

V and J are TRBV9 and TRBJ2-1, with 13 bases matching TRBD2. V shed 4 bases, J shed 7 bases, and the junction held 5 bases outside the gene matches. The CDR3 is made up of 15 amino acids. Germline V CDR1 and CDR2: SGDLS, YYNGEE. The CDR3 loop reads CASSLGLAGVNEQFF. The CDR3 DNA is TGTGCCAGCAGCTTAGGACTAGCGGGGGTAAATGAGCAGTTCTTC.

This chain connects TRBV4-3 to TRBJ2-7; 7 nucleotides match TRBD1. J gave up 0 bases and V 0 bases, and 5 bases lay outside the gene matches. Germline CDR1 is LGHNA and CDR2 is YSLEER. This CDR3 is built from 16 residues. CDR3 region: CASSQDGTGASYEQYF. CDR3 in DNA: TGCGCCAGCAGCCAAGATGGAACAGGGGCCTCCTACGAGCAGTACTTC.

The chain carries TRBV29-1 and TRBJ2-1; 9 nucleotides agree with TRBD1. After removal of 5 bases from V and 9 bases from J, the junction contained 11 bases not matched to a gene. Germline values: CDR1 SQVTM, CDR2 ANQGSEA. The CDR3 has 14 amino acids. Written as DNA, the CDR3 is TGCAGCGTTCCCATCGGGACAGGGTGGGGTGAGCAGTTCTTC. Protein: CSVPIGTGWGEQFF.

This clone turned up a few times. The chain has TRBV30 and TRBJ1-3, with a possible D match to TRBD1 (5 bases). The V gene lost 5 bases and the J gene lost 0 bases, with 8 bases spanning the gap. Germline V gene sequence: CDR1 GTSNPN, CDR2 SVGIG (reference sequence). This CDR3 is built from 13 residues. CDR3 loop: CAWDSRSGNTIYF. CDR3 sequence (DNA): TGTGCCTGGGACAGCCGCTCTGGAAACACCATATATTTT.

The chain links TRBV5-4 to TRBJ2-1; 12 bases agree with TRBD2. The ends lost 3 bases at V and 3 bases at J; junction bases unmatched: 7. The CDR3 is 17 residues long. Germline CDR1 and CDR2: SGHNT and YYREEE (reference sequence). CDR3 nucleotide sequence: TGTGCCAGCAGCTCACAAACGACTAGCGGGGGCTACAATGAGCAGTTCTTC. The encoded protein is CASSSQTTSGGYNEQFF.

This clone was seen once. V and J are TRBV6-5 and TRBJ2-7; no clear D gene. CDR1 is MNHEY, CDR2 SVGAGI, per germline. This CDR3 is built from 13 residues. V lost 2 bases and J 1 base, leaving 6 bases between the germline ends. Written as DNA, the CDR3 is TGTGCCAGCAGTTACGGCTTGTCCTACGAGCAGTACTTC. It codes for CASSYGLSYEQYF.

This clone was observed a single time. The chain recombines TRBV13 with TRBJ2-1; D is unresolved. The V and J ends lost 1 base and 0 bases respectively, with 7 bases between them. The CDR3 extends over 15 amino acids. Per germline, CDR1 PRHDT and CDR2 FYEKMQ (reference sequence). The CDR3 nucleotides are TGTGCCAGCAGCTTAGAGGAGAGCTCCTACAATGAGCAGTTCTTC. Translation gives CASSLEESSYNEQFF.

This clone has only one observation. The rearrangement links TRBV7-9 to TRBJ1-1; a possible D gene is TRBD1 (5 bases). Germline CDR1 is SEHNR and CDR2 is FQNEAQ (reference sequence). V was cut by 3 bases and J by 7 bases, with 9 bases left in between. There are 12 residues in the CDR3. CDR3 loop: CASSFGQGEAFF. CDR3 coding DNA: TGTGCCAGCAGCTTTGGGCAGGGTGAAGCTTTCTTT. Combining the CDR3 with reference TRBV7-9 and TRBJ1-1 gives the whole variable domain DTGVSQNPRHKITKRGQNVTFRCDPISEHNRLYWYRQTLGQGPEFLTYFQNEAQLEKSRLLSDRFSAERPKGSFSTLEIQRTEQGDSAMYLCASSFGQGEAFFGQGTRLTVV.